This T cell receptor beta chain was sequenced for a study of early T cells in non-severe SARS-CoV-2 infection. Overall study context: RNA in bulk from unsorted whole blood was sequenced, and chains were unpaired. General study points: Missing private and CD4 specificities, VDJdb matching favored anti-spike CD8 responses.

Looked up from germline, CDR1 is DFQATT and CDR2 is SNEGSKA (reference sequence). V lost 1 base, J lost 4 bases, and 9 bases stayed unmatched. CDR3 length: 16 amino acids. Unique molecular identifier tags were affixed to discrete cDNA molecules. TCRdb reprocessed the 5' RACE reads via MiXCR and lists one record per CDR3 protein. The sample consists of about 33,000 distinct CDR3 sequences, around 5% of them appearing once. This clonotype was detected only a few times. Its antigen is undetermined. Material: whole blood. The chain links TRBV20-1 to TRBJ2-3, with 9 nucleotides matching TRBD2. This receptor was identified in an adult who was a healthcare worker with PCR-confirmed SARS-CoV-2 infection or an uninfected control (not recorded which). The CDR3 spells CSARGASGGLPDTQYF. CDR3 nucleotides: TGCAGTGCTAGAGGGGCCAGCGGGGGGTTGCCAGATACGCAGTATTTT.